These T cell receptor beta chains were read from a single sample in a study of blood T cell repertoires in COVID-19. Method: immunoSEQ multiplex PCR; TCRdb's copy keeps in-frame clones and lacks some. The table records 150,000 or so clones, roughly 86% of them present only once. Sequencing used peripheral blood. The receptors derive from a man aged 60 to 69 with COVID-19, enrolled during active disease. The CDR3 runs from the conserved cysteine through the conserved F or W. D genes are given only for firm matches. The size entry is marked missing in some rows and otherwise reads once, few, many or a size class.

D gene: NA; V gene: TRBV4-2; J gene: TRBJ2-7; clone size: NA; CDR3 protein: CASSSFMEEQYF; CDR3 DNA: TGTGCCAGCAGCTCATTTATGGAGGAGCAGTACTTC
D gene: TRBD2; V gene: TRBV4-2; J gene: TRBJ2-7; clone size: few; CDR3 protein: CASSQGSTSGGQTYEQYF; CDR3 DNA: TGTGCCAGCAGCCAAGGCTCGACTAGCGGGGGGCAAACCTACGAGCAGTACTTC
D gene: TRBD1; V gene: TRBV6-5; J gene: TRBJ1-6; clone size: NA; CDR3 protein: CASSYNGQGASPLHF; CDR3 DNA: TGTGCCAGCAGTTACAATGGACAGGGAGCCTCACCCCTCCACTTT
D gene: TRBD1; V gene: TRBV25-1; J gene: TRBJ2-1; clone size: NA; CDR3 protein: CASSVGTGGKQFF; CDR3 DNA: TGTGCCAGCAGTGTCGGGACAGGGGGTAAGCAGTTCTTC
D gene: TRBD2; V gene: TRBV19; J gene: TRBJ2-5; clone size: NA; CDR3 protein: CASSAQTSGQETQYF; CDR3 DNA: TGTGCCAGTAGTGCCCAGACTAGCGGCCAAGAGACCCAGTACTTC
D gene: TRBD2; V gene: TRBV2; J gene: TRBJ2-7; clone size: NA; CDR3 protein: CATIPRLAAEQYF; CDR3 DNA: TGTGCCACCATCCCCCGACTAGCAGCCGAGCAGTACTTC
D gene: NA; V gene: TRBV10-3; J gene: TRBJ2-7; clone size: once; CDR3 protein: CAISESRTLSYEQYF; CDR3 DNA: TGTGCCATCAGTGAGTCGAGGACACTCTCCTACGAGCAGTACTTC
D gene: TRBD1; V gene: TRBV14; J gene: TRBJ2-5; clone size: NA; CDR3 protein: CASNPGQGTPGETQYF; CDR3 DNA: TGTGCCAGCAATCCGGGACAGGGGACCCCCGGGGAGACCCAGTACTTC
D gene: NA; V gene: TRBV6-2/TRBV6-3; J gene: TRBJ1-2; clone size: NA; CDR3 protein: CASSNRIYGYTF; CDR3 DNA: TGTGCCAGCAGTAATAGAATATATGGCTACACCTTC
D gene: NA; V gene: TRBV18; J gene: TRBJ1-2; clone size: NA; CDR3 protein: CASSPPLGTGQQPNYGYTF; CDR3 DNA: TGTGCCAGCTCACCACCTCTTGGTACAGGACAACAACCGAACTATGGCTACACCTTC
D gene: NA; V gene: TRBV30; J gene: TRBJ2-5; clone size: NA; CDR3 protein: CAWSVPIKQRKQETQYF; CDR3 DNA: TGTGCCTGGAGTGTTCCAATAAAACAGCGGAAACAAGAGACCCAGTACTTC
D gene: TRBD1; V gene: TRBV29-1; J gene: TRBJ2-1; clone size: NA; CDR3 protein: CSVDSGQGPFSSYNEQFF; CDR3 DNA: TGCAGCGTTGACTCTGGACAGGGACCCTTTAGCTCCTACAATGAGCAGTTCTTC
D gene: TRBD1; V gene: TRBV19; J gene: TRBJ1-1; clone size: NA; CDR3 protein: CASSPITFGQGTPEAFF; CDR3 DNA: TGTGCCAGTAGTCCCATCACGTTTGGACAGGGGACCCCTGAAGCTTTCTTT
D gene: TRBD1; V gene: TRBV27; J gene: TRBJ1-2; clone size: NA; CDR3 protein: CASSLAKTGGSGYTF; CDR3 DNA: TGTGCCAGCAGTTTAGCCAAGACAGGGGGCTCTGGCTACACCTTC
D gene: NA; V gene: TRBV6-5; J gene: TRBJ2-1; clone size: NA; CDR3 protein: CASSTDRQSYNEQFF; CDR3 DNA: TGTGCCAGCAGTACCGACCGACAGTCTTACAATGAGCAGTTCTTC
D gene: TRBD1; V gene: TRBV19; J gene: TRBJ2-5; clone size: once; CDR3 protein: CASSILPGTAQETQYF; CDR3 DNA: TGTGCCAGTAGTATTCTCCCCGGGACAGCCCAAGAGACCCAGTACTTC
D gene: NA; V gene: TRBV7-9; J gene: TRBJ1-5; clone size: NA; CDR3 protein: CASTNLGYSNQPQHF; CDR3 DNA: TGTGCCAGCACCAACCTGGGCTATAGCAATCAGCCCCAGCATTTT
D gene: NA; V gene: TRBV11-3; J gene: TRBJ1-2; clone size: NA; CDR3 protein: CASSRRVEDYTF; CDR3 DNA: TGTGCCAGCAGCCGCCGCGTAGAGGACTACACCTTC
D gene: NA; V gene: TRBV27; J gene: TRBJ1-2; clone size: once; CDR3 protein: CASSLGRGNYGYTF; CDR3 DNA: TGTGCCAGCAGTTTAGGCAGGGGTAACTATGGCTACACCTTC
D gene: NA; V gene: TRBV18; J gene: TRBJ1-4; clone size: NA; CDR3 protein: CASSRRAGANEKLFF; CDR3 DNA: TGTGCCAGCTCACGCCGGGCGGGGGCTAATGAAAAACTGTTTTTT
D gene: NA; V gene: TRBV7-2; J gene: TRBJ1-1; clone size: NA; CDR3 protein: CASSLGLLRYTEAFF; CDR3 DNA: TGTGCCAGCAGCTTAGGGTTACTTCGGTACACTGAAGCTTTCTTT
D gene: TRBD1; V gene: TRBV6-5; J gene: TRBJ1-6; clone size: NA; CDR3 protein: CASTSDRGGNSPLHF; CDR3 DNA: TGTGCCAGCACCTCGGACAGGGGAGGGAATTCACCCCTCCACTTT
D gene: TRBD1; V gene: TRBV29-1; J gene: TRBJ1-2; clone size: NA; CDR3 protein: CSVDLGGQNYGYTF; CDR3 DNA: TGCAGCGTTGACCTTGGGGGACAGAACTATGGCTACACCTTC
D gene: NA; V gene: TRBV6-6; J gene: TRBJ2-2; clone size: NA; CDR3 protein: CASSSSPYTGELFF; CDR3 DNA: TGTGCCAGCAGTTCCTCCCCCTACACCGGGGAGCTGTTTTTT
D gene: TRBD1; V gene: TRBV7-9; J gene: TRBJ1-1; clone size: NA; CDR3 protein: CASSSDSRGLNTEAFF; CDR3 DNA: TGTGCCAGCAGCTCCGACTCCAGGGGGCTGAACACTGAAGCTTTCTTT
D gene: NA; V gene: TRBV6-5; J gene: TRBJ2-1; clone size: NA; CDR3 protein: CASSRGNEQFF; CDR3 DNA: TGTGCCAGCTCCCGGGGGAATGAGCAGTTCTTC
D gene: TRBD2; V gene: TRBV28; J gene: TRBJ2-5; clone size: NA; CDR3 protein: CASSTLAGLQETQYF; CDR3 DNA: TGTGCCAGCAGTACATTAGCGGGGCTACAAGAGACCCAGTACTTC
D gene: NA; V gene: TRBV6-2/TRBV6-3; J gene: TRBJ1-5; clone size: NA; CDR3 protein: CASSYSTYSNQPQHF; CDR3 DNA: TGTGCCAGCAGTTACTCGACATATAGCAATCAGCCCCAGCATTTT
D gene: TRBD1; V gene: TRBV30; J gene: TRBJ1-1; clone size: few; CDR3 protein: CAWTLTGEAFF; CDR3 DNA: TGTGCCTGGACTTTGACAGGGGAAGCTTTCTTT
D gene: NA; V gene: TRBV4-3; J gene: TRBJ2-7; clone size: NA; CDR3 protein: CASSQDRYRVPSYEQYF; CDR3 DNA: TGCGCCAGCAGCCAAGATCGGTACCGGGTTCCTTCCTACGAGCAGTACTTC
D gene: NA; V gene: TRBV7-9; J gene: TRBJ1-5; clone size: NA; CDR3 protein: CASSSSGGFQPQHF; CDR3 DNA: TGTGCCAGCAGCTCCTCCGGGGGATTTCAGCCCCAGCATTTT
D gene: TRBD1; V gene: TRBV6-5; J gene: TRBJ2-1; clone size: once; CDR3 protein: CASSYDRGKFNEQFF; CDR3 DNA: TGTGCCAGCAGTTACGACAGGGGAAAGTTCAATGAGCAGTTCTTC
D gene: NA; V gene: TRBV9; J gene: TRBJ1-6; clone size: NA; CDR3 protein: CASSANMGLPTPLHF; CDR3 DNA: TGTGCCAGCAGCGCGAATATGGGACTTCCTACACCCCTCCACTTT
D gene: NA; V gene: TRBV7-2; J gene: TRBJ1-1; clone size: NA; CDR3 protein: CASSPRRGATEAFF; CDR3 DNA: TGTGCCAGCAGCCCCCGGCGGGGGGCCACTGAAGCTTTCTTT
D gene: NA; V gene: TRBV28; J gene: TRBJ1-6; clone size: NA; CDR3 protein: CASIKGRGRPNSPLHF; CDR3 DNA: TGTGCCAGCATTAAGGGGAGGGGCCGGCCTAATTCACCCCTCCACTTT
D gene: NA; V gene: TRBV27; J gene: TRBJ1-6; clone size: NA; CDR3 protein: CASRMRVWDNSPLHF; CDR3 DNA: TGTGCCAGCAGGATGAGGGTTTGGGATAATTCACCCCTCCACTTT
D gene: TRBD1; V gene: TRBV12-5; J gene: TRBJ2-7; clone size: once; CDR3 protein: CASGRSPSGTGESYEQYF; CDR3 DNA: TGTGCTAGTGGCAGGTCCCCTTCCGGGACAGGGGAGTCCTACGAGCAGTACTTC
D gene: TRBD2; V gene: TRBV10-2; J gene: TRBJ2-5; clone size: NA; CDR3 protein: CASRREAETQYF; CDR3 DNA: TGCGCCAGCAGGCGGGAGGCGGAGACCCAGTACTTC
D gene: NA; V gene: TRBV14; J gene: TRBJ1-2; clone size: NA; CDR3 protein: CASSQTVAGIPLNGYTF; CDR3 DNA: TGTGCCAGCAGCCAAACCGTGGCAGGAATACCCCTAAATGGCTACACCTTC
D gene: TRBD1; V gene: TRBV5-1; J gene: TRBJ2-1; clone size: NA; CDR3 protein: CASSLIRQGSYNEQFF; CDR3 DNA: TGCGCCAGCAGCTTGATTCGACAGGGATCCTACAATGAGCAGTTCTTC
D gene: NA; V gene: TRBV7-2; J gene: TRBJ2-3; clone size: NA; CDR3 protein: CASSPRRGSRTDTQYF; CDR3 DNA: TGTGCCAGCAGCCCCCGCCGTGGGAGCCGCACAGATACGCAGTATTTT
D gene: TRBD1; V gene: TRBV24-1; J gene: TRBJ2-2; clone size: NA; CDR3 protein: CATSDPTGPTGELFF; CDR3 DNA: TGTGCCACCAGTGACCCGACAGGGCCCACCGGGGAGCTGTTTTTT
D gene: NA; V gene: TRBV28; J gene: TRBJ1-2; clone size: NA; CDR3 protein: CASSTGSSLYGYTF; CDR3 DNA: TGTGCCAGCAGTACAGGCTCATCCCTTTATGGCTACACCTTC
D gene: TRBD1; V gene: TRBV5-8; J gene: TRBJ1-3; clone size: NA; CDR3 protein: CASSNRGSGNTIYF; CDR3 DNA: TGTGCCAGCAGTAACAGGGGCTCTGGAAACACCATATATTTT
D gene: NA; V gene: TRBV18; J gene: TRBJ1-5; clone size: NA; CDR3 protein: CASSHETANNQPQHF; CDR3 DNA: TGTGCCAGCTCACACGAGACAGCTAACAATCAGCCCCAGCATTTT